This T cell receptor (beta chain) derives from a study of beta chain features in type 1 diabetes. Since all of the isolated RNA was reverse transcribed, expressed TCRB transcripts were what got sequenced. Libraries were prepared by immunoSEQ multiplex PCR; TCRdb keeps only in-frame clonotypes and omits some of them. The sample comprises fewer than 70,000 clones, approximately 60% of which are singletons, and around 0.29% rests with the top ten. Based on CD45RO/CCR7/CD25/CD127/CD95/CD27, CD4+ regulatory, stem cell-like memory, naive and central memory cells were sorted. The study's findings and limits: When Type 1 diabetes patients were examined, their TCRB CDR3s proved moderately but significantly shorter in all four CD4+ subsets.

This clone has more than one count but fewer than ten. Its antigen is as yet unknown. The CDR3 sequence is 17 residues long. The J segment lost 5 bases and the V segment lost 0 bases, leaving 5 bases of the junction unmatched. Germline CDR1 SGHTA, CDR2 FQGNSA. Specimen: stem cell memory CD4+ T cells from blood. The TCR comes from a woman aged 25 to 39 with type 1 diabetes. J is TRBJ2-1 and V is TRBV7-2, with 12 bases aligning to TRBD2. The CDR3 loop is CASSLAPGLAGNNEQFF. CDR3 DNA sequence: TGTGCCAGCAGCTTAGCCCCCGGACTAGCGGGGAACAATGAGCAGTTCTTC.